A single sample gave rise to the 29 T cell receptor beta chains below, sequenced in a study of identical twins. TCRdb re-called the 5' RACE reads with MiXCR, one entry per CDR3 protein. Of around 670,000 distinct CDR3 sequences in the sample, 5.5% to 6.5% were seen once. Sequencing was carried out using naive T cells sorted from blood. The receptor set was obtained from a man aged 18 to 29 in good health.

The sample holds many counts of this clonotype. The rearrangement joins TRBV12-3 or TRBV12-4 to TRBJ1-5, with D perhaps TRBD1 (5 bases). V dropped 2 bases and J dropped 6 bases, with 26 bases sitting between them. The CDR3 has 19 residues. DNA of the CDR3: TGTGCCAGCAGTTTAATTTTAAGGCCCAGGATGGGGGTACGTCAGCCCCAGCATTTT. Translation: CASSLILRPRMGVRQPQHF.

This clonotype was detected a few times. The rearrangement joins TRBV7-3 to TRBJ2-1; TRBD1 might be the D (7 bases). Trimming removed 5 bases from V and 2 bases from J, with 13 bases in between. Per germline, CDR1 SGHTA and CDR2 FQGTGA. The CDR3 has 15 amino acids. CDR3 DNA sequence: TGTGCCAGCAGCGGCGGGACAGCACCCTACAATGAGCAGTTCTTC. Translated, it gives CASSGGTAPYNEQFF.

This clonotype has a count of ten or more. This chain joins TRBV25-1 and TRBJ2-1, with TRBD2 matching 8 bases. Germline trimming cut 1 base from V and 6 bases from J; bases unmatched to any gene: 11. This CDR3 is built from 17 residues. CDR1 is MGHDK, CDR2 SYGVNS, per germline. The CDR3, as DNA: TGTGCCAGCAGTGAATTTGGTAGCGGGGTCCCAGGCAATGAGCAGTTCTTC. As protein: CASSEFGSGVPGNEQFF.

V and J are TRBV20-1 and TRBJ2-1, with a possible D match to TRBD1 (6 bases). This CDR3 is built from 14 residues. From germline, CDR1 is DFQATT and CDR2 SNEGSKA (reference sequence). Trimming removed 2 bases from V and 5 bases from J, with 13 bases in between. The DNA of the CDR3 is TGCAGTGCTAGATGGATGGGACAACACAATGAGCAGTTCTTC. Translation: CSARWMGQHNEQFF.

This clonotype has a count of ten or more. The chain recombines TRBV6-1 with TRBJ2-1; TRBD2 agrees at 10 bases. This CDR3 is 14 amino acids long. After removal of 5 bases from V and 7 bases from J, the junction contained 5 bases not matched to a gene. The germline CDR1 and CDR2 sequences are MNHNS and SASEGT. As DNA, the CDR3 is TGTGCCAGCAGTCCTAGCGGGAGTAAGAATGAGCAGTTCTTC. As protein: CASSPSGSKNEQFF.

This clonotype has at least ten counts. J is TRBJ1-2 and V is TRBV10-3; D possibly corresponds to TRBD1 (5 bases). Trimming took 0 bases from V and 7 from J, leaving 9 bases between them. CDR1 ENHRY and CDR2 SYGVKD come from the germline V gene. There are 13 residues in the CDR3. DNA for the CDR3: TGTGCCATCAGTGAGTCGACGGGACCTGGCTACACCTTC. It yields the protein CAISESTGPGYTF.

The chain combines TRBV12-3 or TRBV12-4 with TRBJ2-7; a possible D gene is TRBD2 (6 bases). CDR3 length: 12 residues. V lost 6 bases to trimming and J lost 6 bases, with 12 bases between them. The CDR3 nucleotides are TGTGCCAGCAGGGTTTTGGGGGGCGAGCAGTACTTC. It translates to CASRVLGGEQYF.

J is TRBJ1-3 and V is TRBV5-5; D gene ambiguous. This CDR3 is 16 amino acids long. With 4 bases removed from V and 0 bases from J, the gap between germline ends came to 14 bases. Germline CDR1 SGHKS, CDR2 YYEKEE (reference sequence). In DNA form, the CDR3 reads TGTGCCAGCAGCCTCGACCCCCGGGGCTCTGGAAACACCATATATTTT. Protein: CASSLDPRGSGNTIYF.

V and J are TRBV5-6 and TRBJ2-7, with 9 bases that match TRBD1. This CDR3 has 15 amino acids. With V trimmed by 1 base and J by 5 bases, 7 bases remained unmatched. Germline V lookup: CDR1 SGHDT, CDR2 YYEEEE. CDR3 DNA sequence: TGTGCCAGCAGCTTGACCGGGACAGGGACAGACGAGCAGTACTTC. It encodes CASSLTGTGTDEQYF.

In this sample, this clonotype turned up a few times. This chain connects TRBV7-9 to TRBJ2-7; 7 nucleotides line up with TRBD1. V lost 0 bases and J lost 3; bases outside the gene matches: 8. This CDR3 region has 16 residues. Germline lookup yields CDR1 SEHNR and CDR2 FQNEAQ (reference sequence). The CDR3 bases are TGTGCCAGCAGCTTAGCTCTAACAGGGGTCTTCTACGAGCAGTACGTC. Translated, it gives CASSLALTGVFYEQYV.

This clonotype was recorded a few times. The chain joins TRBV12-3 or TRBV12-4 to TRBJ1-5; D gene ambiguous. CDR3 length: 14 residues. Trimming left V 5 bases short and J 6 bases short, with 14 bases between. CDR3 bases: TGTGCCAGCAGTCCCACCAGAGGGTTTCAGCCCCAGCATTTT. This codes for CASSPTRGFQPQHF.

The V gene is TRBV6-2 or TRBV6-3, the J gene TRBJ2-7, with D uncertain. The CDR3 length is 13 residues. Trimming stripped 7 bases from V and 2 bases from J, with 12 bases between. CDR1 and CDR2 (germline): MNHEY, SVGEGT. CDR3 amino acids: CASKGTVPYEQYF. CDR3 coding DNA: TGTGCCAGCAAGGGAACAGTTCCCTACGAGCAGTACTTC.

This clonotype was seen many times. The gene calls are TRBV5-1 and TRBJ2-1; 11 bases are shared with TRBD2. The CDR3 covers 18 residues. Germline V CDR1 and CDR2: SGHRS, YFSETQ. V shed 1 base, J shed 2 bases, and the junction held 8 bases outside the gene matches. Here the CDR3 DNA reads TGCGCCAGCAGCTTGACTAGCGGGAGACCCCGCACCTACAATGAGCAGTTCTTC. Protein: CASSLTSGRPRTYNEQFF.

The sample holds a few counts of this clonotype. This chain joins TRBV7-8 and TRBJ2-5; tentative D call: TRBD1 (6 bases). The ends were cut back, 4 bases at V and 5 bases at J, with 23 bases in the middle. The germline CDR1 and CDR2 sequences are SGHVS and FQNEAQ. The CDR3 runs 17 residues. CDR3 bases: TGTGCCAGCAGCTCCCGGGATCTAACAGGGATACCCGAGACCCAGTACTTC. Encoded protein: CASSSRDLTGIPETQYF.

This clonotype was detected a few times. In DNA form, the CDR3 reads TGTGCCAGCAGCCCGGCCTCGGCGAAGCATGAGCAGTTCTTC. This encodes CASSPASAKHEQFF. V and J are TRBV5-6 and TRBJ2-1, with D hard to call. The V end lost 4 bases, the J end lost 8 bases, and 16 bases lay between the germline ends. Germline CDR1 is SGHDT and CDR2 is YYEEEE. The CDR3 has 14 residues.

This clonotype was detected many times. The chain couples TRBV29-1 to TRBJ2-2; D not certain. This CDR3 is 12 amino acids long. Trimming removed 5 bases at V and 5 bases at J, with 9 bases between. CDR1 and CDR2 from the germline V gene are SQVTM and ANQGSEA. CDR3 DNA: TGCAGCGTTCGCCTGGGGACCGGGGAGCTGTTTTTT. Protein: CSVRLGTGELFF.

This chain uses TRBV7-8 with TRBJ2-1; TRBD2 aligns across 8 bases. V gave up 2 bases and J gave up 5 bases; unmatched junction bases: 11. Germline assignment: CDR1 SGHVS and CDR2 FQNEAQ. The length of the CDR3 is 17 residues. CDR3 DNA: TGTGCCAGCAGCTTAACGGGAGGGGCTAGAGTCAACAATGAGCAGTTCTTC. This encodes CASSLTGGARVNNEQFF.

This clonotype has a count of ten or more. The chain employs TRBV20-1 and TRBJ2-1, with 11 positions matching TRBD2. CDR3 length: 13 amino acids. Germline V CDR1 and CDR2: DFQATT, SNEGSKA (reference sequence). The ends lost 3 bases at V and 6 bases at J; junction bases unmatched: 1. The chain's CDR3 is CSASLAGGNEQFF. The CDR3 bases are TGCAGTGCTAGCCTAGCGGGAGGCAATGAGCAGTTCTTC.

This clonotype was counted many times. For the CDR3, the DNA is TGCAGCGTTGCCTTTTTTCTAGCGGGATCGTGGAAATACAATGAGCAGTTCTTC. Encoded protein: CSVAFFLAGSWKYNEQFF. The genes are TRBV29-1 and TRBJ2-1; 9 bases fit TRBD2. CDR1 is SQVTM and CDR2 is ANQGSEA in the germline V gene. J was trimmed by 4 bases and V by 4 bases; bases with no gene match: 17. The CDR3 runs 18 residues.

This clonotype was observed a few times. One end of the junction does not line up with germline, which may come from a read error. The chain joins TRBV12-3 or TRBV12-4 to TRBJ2-5; perhaps TRBD1 as D (5 bases). The CDR3 spans 15 residues. The chain's CDR3 is CASSMARTYQETQYF. In DNA form, the CDR3 reads TGTGCCAGCAGCATGGCCCGGACATACCAGGAGACCCAGTACTTC.

The table lists this clonotype with many counts. The V gene is TRBV20-1, the J gene TRBJ1-1; D unresolved. Germline-derived CDR1 and CDR2 are DFQATT and SNEGSKA (reference sequence). V was trimmed by 6 bases and J by 8 bases, leaving 16 bases between them. This CDR3 has 12 amino acids. The CDR3 region has the DNA TGCAGTGCCCAAGCGAGTAAGAGAGAAGCTTTCTTT. Protein: CSAQASKREAFF.

With respect to this clonotype: Given a much more abundant clone one base away, this may be a read error. As the CDR3 is not closed by the conserved phenylalanine or tryptophan, this likely results from a read error. The genes are TRBV12-3 or TRBV12-4 and TRBJ1-1; D perhaps matches TRBD1 (5 bases). The CDR3 runs to 15 residues. Trimming pared 5 bases from V and 1 base from J, leaving 14 bases between. The CDR3 here is CASSAAGSGNTEAFI. The DNA for the CDR3 is TGTGCCAGCAGTGCCGCAGGGTCGGGGAACACTGAAGCTTTCATT.

This clonotype was seen only a few times. This rearrangement joins TRBV4-1 to TRBJ2-5, with a tentative D call TRBD1 (6 bases). Germline-derived CDR1 and CDR2 are MGHRA and YSYEKL. CDR3 length equals 15 residues. Trimming removed 4 bases from V and 5 bases from J, with 17 bases in between. DNA for the CDR3: TGCGCCAGCAGCCTCAGAGGGCAGGGGTCGGAGACCCAGTACTTC. This gives the protein CASSLRGQGSETQYF.

This clonotype has just a few counts. The chain uses TRBV15 and TRBJ2-1; the match to TRBD2 covers 14 bases. From germline, CDR1 is LNHNV and CDR2 YYDKDF (reference sequence). The CDR3 consists of 17 residues. J lost 4 bases, V lost 3 bases, and 5 bases had no gene match. The CDR3 DNA follows: TGTGCCACCAGCAGGGGACTAGCGGGAGATTGGTACAATGAGCAGTTCTTC. This codes for CATSRGLAGDWYNEQFF.

This clonotype was seen many times. The genes are TRBV29-1 and TRBJ2-3; no clear D gene. The CDR3 is 13 amino acids. The V end lost 7 bases, the J end lost 0 bases, and 11 bases lay between the germline ends. Germline V lookup: CDR1 SQVTM, CDR2 ANQGSEA. Here the CDR3 DNA reads TGCAGCGCCCAGTTGGGAAGCACAGATACGCAGTATTTT. Protein: CSAQLGSTDTQYF.

This clonotype was observed a few times. This may come from a read error, since a much larger clone is one base off. The chain links TRBV12-3 or TRBV12-4 to TRBJ2-3; D tentatively fits TRBD1 or TRBD2 (5 bases each). V was shortened by 4 bases and J by 0 bases, with 8 bases between the two germline ends. CDR3 size: 14 residues. For the CDR3, the DNA is TGTGCCAGCAGTTACGGGGCTAGCACAGATACGCAGTATTTT. Protein sequence: CASSYGASTDTQYF.

This clonotype was seen a handful of times. The chain uses TRBV18 and TRBJ2-3, with TRBD1 as a possible D gene (6 bases). Germline-derived CDR1 and CDR2 are KGHSH and LQKENI. V was clipped by 1 base and J by 5 bases, with 13 bases between them. CDR3 length equals 15 residues. CDR3 protein: CASSPLHREQDTQYF. CDR3 in DNA: TGTGCCAGCTCACCACTTCACAGGGAACAAGATACGCAGTATTTT.

The CDR3 loop is CASSQDGGGRYREQYF. The CDR3 DNA reads as TGTGCCAGCAGCCAAGATGGAGGCGGGAGGTATCGCGAGCAGTACTTC. The V and J genes are TRBV3-1 and TRBJ2-7; TRBD2 matches at 8 bases. CDR1 is LGHDT and CDR2 is YNNKEL in the germline V gene (reference sequence). The V and J ends lost 0 bases and 6 bases, in that order; junction bases with no gene match: 10. The CDR3 has 16 residues.

This chain links TRBV7-7 with TRBJ2-2, with TRBD2 identical over 10 bases. V lost 1 base to trimming and J lost 5 bases; unmatched junction nucleotides: 4. The CDR3 is 16 amino acids. Germline-derived CDR1 and CDR2 are SSHAT and FNYEAQ (reference sequence). The CDR3 spells CASSLEAGGDTGELFF. The CDR3 DNA reads as TGTGCCAGCAGCTTAGAAGCGGGAGGGGATACCGGGGAGCTGTTTTTT.